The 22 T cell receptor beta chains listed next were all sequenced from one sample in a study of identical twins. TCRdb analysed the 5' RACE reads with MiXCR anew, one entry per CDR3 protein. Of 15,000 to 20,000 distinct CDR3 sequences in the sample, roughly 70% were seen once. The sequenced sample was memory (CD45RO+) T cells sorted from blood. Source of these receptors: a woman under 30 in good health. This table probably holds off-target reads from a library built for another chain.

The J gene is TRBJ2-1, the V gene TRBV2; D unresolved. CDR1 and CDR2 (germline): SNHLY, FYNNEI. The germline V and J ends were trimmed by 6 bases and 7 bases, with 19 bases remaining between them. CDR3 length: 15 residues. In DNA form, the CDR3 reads TGTGCCAGCAGCGACCTCCTTGCGAGTGGGAATGAGCAGTTCTTC. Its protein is CASSDLLASGNEQFF.

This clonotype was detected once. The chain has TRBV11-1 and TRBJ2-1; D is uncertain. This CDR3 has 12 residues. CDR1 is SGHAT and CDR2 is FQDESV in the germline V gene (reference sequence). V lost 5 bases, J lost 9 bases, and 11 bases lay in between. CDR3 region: CASSLDVGEQFF. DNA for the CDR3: TGTGCCAGCAGCCTAGACGTAGGTGAGCAGTTCTTC.

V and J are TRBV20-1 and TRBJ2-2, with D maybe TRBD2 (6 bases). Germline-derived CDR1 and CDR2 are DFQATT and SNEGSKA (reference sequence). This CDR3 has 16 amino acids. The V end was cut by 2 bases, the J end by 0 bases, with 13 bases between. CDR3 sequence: CSARRGTGANTGELFF. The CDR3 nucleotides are TGCAGTGCTAGACGGGGGACTGGCGCGAACACCGGGGAGCTGTTTTTT.

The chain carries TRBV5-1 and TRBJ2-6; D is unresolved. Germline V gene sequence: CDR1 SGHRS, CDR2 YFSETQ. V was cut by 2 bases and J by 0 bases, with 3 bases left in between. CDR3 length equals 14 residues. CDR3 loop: CASSFNSGANVLTF. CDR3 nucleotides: TGCGCCAGCAGCTTTAACTCTGGGGCCAACGTCCTGACTTTC.

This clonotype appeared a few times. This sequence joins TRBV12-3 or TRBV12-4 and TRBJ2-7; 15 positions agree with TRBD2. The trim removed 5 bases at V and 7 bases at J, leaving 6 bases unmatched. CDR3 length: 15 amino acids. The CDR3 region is CASSAGLAGGKEQYF. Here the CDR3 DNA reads TGTGCCAGCAGTGCGGGACTAGCGGGAGGTAAAGAGCAGTACTTC.

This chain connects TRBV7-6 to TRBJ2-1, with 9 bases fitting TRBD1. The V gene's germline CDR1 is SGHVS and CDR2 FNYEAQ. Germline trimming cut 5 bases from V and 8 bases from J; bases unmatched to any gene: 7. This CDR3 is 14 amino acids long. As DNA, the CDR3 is TGTGCCAGCAGCCAGCGACAGGGGGACTATGAGCAGTTCTTC. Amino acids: CASSQRQGDYEQFF.

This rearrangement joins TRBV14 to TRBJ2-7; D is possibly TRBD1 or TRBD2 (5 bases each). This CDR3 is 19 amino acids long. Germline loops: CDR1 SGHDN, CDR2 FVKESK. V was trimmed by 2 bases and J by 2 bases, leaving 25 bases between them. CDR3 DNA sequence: TGTGCCAGCAGCCAAACCTTGGGGGACCGAGGCCCCAGCGCCTACGAGCAGTACTTC. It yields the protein CASSQTLGDRGPSAYEQYF.

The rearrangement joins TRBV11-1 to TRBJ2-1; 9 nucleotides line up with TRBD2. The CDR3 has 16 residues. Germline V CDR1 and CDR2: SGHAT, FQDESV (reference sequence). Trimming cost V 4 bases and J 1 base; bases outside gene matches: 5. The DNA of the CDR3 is TGTGCCAGCAGCTCCTTAGCGGGAGAATCCTACAATGAGCAGTTCTTC. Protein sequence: CASSSLAGESYNEQFF.

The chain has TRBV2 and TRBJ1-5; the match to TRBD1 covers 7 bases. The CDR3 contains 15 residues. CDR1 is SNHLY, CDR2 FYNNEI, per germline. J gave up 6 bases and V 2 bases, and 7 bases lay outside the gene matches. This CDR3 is CASSESPGGSQPQHF. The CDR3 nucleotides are TGTGCCAGCAGTGAAAGCCCAGGGGGTAGTCAGCCCCAGCATTTT. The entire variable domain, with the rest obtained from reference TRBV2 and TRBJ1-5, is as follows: EPEVTQTPSHQVTQMGQEVILRCVPISNHLYFYWYRQILGQKVEFLVSFYNNEISEKSEIFDDQFSVERPDGSNFTLKIRSTKLEDSAMYFCASSESPGGSQPQHFGDGTRLSIL.

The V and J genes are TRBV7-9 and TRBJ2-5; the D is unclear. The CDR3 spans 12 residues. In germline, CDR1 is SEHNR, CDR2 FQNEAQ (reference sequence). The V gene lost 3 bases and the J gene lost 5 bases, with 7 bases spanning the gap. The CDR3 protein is CASSFVGETQYF. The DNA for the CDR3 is TGTGCCAGCAGCTTTGTAGGGGAGACCCAGTACTTC.

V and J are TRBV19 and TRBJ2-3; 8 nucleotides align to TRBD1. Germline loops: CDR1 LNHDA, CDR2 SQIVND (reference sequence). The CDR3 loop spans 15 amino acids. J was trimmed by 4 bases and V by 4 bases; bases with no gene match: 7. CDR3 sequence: CASSNRQGLSDTQYF. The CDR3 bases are TGTGCCAGTAGTAATCGACAGGGGTTATCAGATACGCAGTATTTT.

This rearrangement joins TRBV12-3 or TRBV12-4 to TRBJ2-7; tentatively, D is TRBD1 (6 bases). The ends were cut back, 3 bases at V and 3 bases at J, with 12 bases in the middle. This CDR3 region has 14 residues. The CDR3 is CASSFLEGGYEQYF. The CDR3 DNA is TGTGCCAGCAGTTTCTTGGAAGGGGGCTACGAGCAGTACTTC.

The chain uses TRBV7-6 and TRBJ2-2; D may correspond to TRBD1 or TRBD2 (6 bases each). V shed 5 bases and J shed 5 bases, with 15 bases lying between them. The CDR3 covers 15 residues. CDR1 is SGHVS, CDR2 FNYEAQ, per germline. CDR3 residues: CASSRGHSGTGELFF. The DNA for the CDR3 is TGTGCCAGCAGCCGGGGACACAGCGGGACCGGGGAGCTGTTTTTT.

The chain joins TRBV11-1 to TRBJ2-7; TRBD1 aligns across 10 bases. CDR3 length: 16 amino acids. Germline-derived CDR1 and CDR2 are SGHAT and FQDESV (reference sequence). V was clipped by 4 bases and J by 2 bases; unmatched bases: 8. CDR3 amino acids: CASSSSRQGATYEQYF. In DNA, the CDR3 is TGTGCCAGCAGCTCCTCCCGACAGGGGGCCACCTACGAGCAGTACTTC.

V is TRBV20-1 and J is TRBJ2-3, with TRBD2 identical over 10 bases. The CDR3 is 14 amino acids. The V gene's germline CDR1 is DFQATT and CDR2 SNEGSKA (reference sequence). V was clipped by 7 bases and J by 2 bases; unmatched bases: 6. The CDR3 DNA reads TGCAGTGGAAGCGGGAGGGCGTTCACAGATACGCAGTATTTT. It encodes CSGSGRAFTDTQYF.

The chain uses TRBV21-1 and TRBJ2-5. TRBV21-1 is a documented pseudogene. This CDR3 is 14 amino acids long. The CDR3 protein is CASSKLDGQETQYF. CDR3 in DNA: TGTGCCAGCAGCAAACTGGACGGCCAAGAGACCCAGTACTTC.

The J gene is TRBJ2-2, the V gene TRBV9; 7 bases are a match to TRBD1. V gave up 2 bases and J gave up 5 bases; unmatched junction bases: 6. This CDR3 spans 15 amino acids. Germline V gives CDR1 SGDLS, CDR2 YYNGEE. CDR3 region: CASSVRDSKTGELFF. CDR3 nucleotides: TGTGCCAGCAGCGTTCGGGACAGCAAGACCGGGGAGCTGTTTTTT.

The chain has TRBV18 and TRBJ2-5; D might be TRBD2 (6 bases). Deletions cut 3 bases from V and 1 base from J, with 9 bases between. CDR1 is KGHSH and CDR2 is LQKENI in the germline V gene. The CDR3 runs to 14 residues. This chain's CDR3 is CASSPPGLQETQYF. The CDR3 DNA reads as TGTGCCAGCTCACCGCCGGGACTCCAAGAGACCCAGTACTTC.

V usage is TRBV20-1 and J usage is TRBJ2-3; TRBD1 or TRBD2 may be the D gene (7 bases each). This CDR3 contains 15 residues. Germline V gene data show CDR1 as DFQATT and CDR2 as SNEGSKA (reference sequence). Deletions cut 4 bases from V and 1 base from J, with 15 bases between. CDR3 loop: CSATRGGGGTDTQYF. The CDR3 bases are TGCAGTGCTACCAGGGGGGGAGGAGGCACAGATACGCAGTATTTT.

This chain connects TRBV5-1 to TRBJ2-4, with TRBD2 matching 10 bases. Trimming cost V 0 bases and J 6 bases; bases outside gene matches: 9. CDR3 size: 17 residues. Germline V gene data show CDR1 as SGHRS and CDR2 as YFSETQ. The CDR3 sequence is CASSLGTGLARLNIQYF. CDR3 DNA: TGCGCCAGCAGCTTGGGGACGGGACTAGCGAGACTAAACATTCAGTACTTC.

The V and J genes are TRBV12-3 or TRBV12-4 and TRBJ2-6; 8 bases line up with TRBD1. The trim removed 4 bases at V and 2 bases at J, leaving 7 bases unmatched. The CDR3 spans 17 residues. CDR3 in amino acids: CASSSGQGKTGANVLTF. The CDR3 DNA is TGTGCCAGCAGTTCCGGACAGGGAAAGACTGGGGCCAACGTCCTGACTTTC.

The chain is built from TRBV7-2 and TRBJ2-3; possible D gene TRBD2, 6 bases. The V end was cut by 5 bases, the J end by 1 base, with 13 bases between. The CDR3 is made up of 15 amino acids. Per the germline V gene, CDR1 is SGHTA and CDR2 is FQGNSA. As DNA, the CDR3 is TGTGCCAGCAGCCCGAGCGGGCTACGCACAGATACGCAGTATTTT. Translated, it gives CASSPSGLRTDTQYF.